The 8 T cell receptor beta chains given below trace back to one sample, sequenced in a study of T-cell reconstitution after alpha-beta-depleted transplantation in children. A library of TCRbeta sequences, prepared with unique molecular identifiers, was generated. TCRdb reprocessed the PCR reads with MiXCR, giving one entry per CDR3 protein. The sample consists of some 590,000 distinct CDR3 sequences, 10% of them appearing once. Material: PBMCs from the stem cell graft donor, obtained from the stem cell graft. All receptors come from a human donor who donated a stem cell graft to a child with acute myeloid leukemia.

This clonotype was recorded many times. In DNA form, the CDR3 reads TGTGCCAGCAGCTTAGACCGGAAGTCCAATGAGCAGTTCTTC. Protein product: CASSLDRKSNEQFF. This chain uses TRBV7-6 with TRBJ2-1; D remains unclear. This CDR3 is built from 14 residues. Germline-derived CDR1 and CDR2 are SGHVS and FNYEAQ. The V end lost 1 base, the J end lost 6 bases, and 10 bases lay between the germline ends.

This clonotype appeared many times. The chain is built from TRBV15 and TRBJ2-5; tentative D call: TRBD2 (6 bases). The CDR3 is 13 residues long. V was shortened by 8 bases and J by 8 bases, with 18 bases between the two germline ends. The germline gives CDR1 LNHNV, CDR2 YYDKDF (reference sequence). CDR3 in amino acids: CATSRDPGETQYF. CDR3 sequence (DNA): TGTGCCACCTCAAGGGATCCGGGAGAAACCCAGTACTTC.

The chain is built from TRBV9 and TRBJ1-2; D unclear. The CDR3 runs 14 residues. V lost 0 bases and J 3 bases, leaving 9 bases between the germline ends. The germline V gene has CDR1 SGDLS and CDR2 YYNGEE. CDR3 coding DNA: TGTGCCAGCAGCGTAGCGACGGGCGACTATGGCTACACCTTC. It specifies CASSVATGDYGYTF.

CDR3 protein: CASTAGLNTGELFF. The CDR3 nucleotides read TGTGCCAGCACCGCAGGGTTAAACACCGGGGAGCTGTTTTTT. This chain links TRBV3-1 with TRBJ2-2; a possible D gene is TRBD1 (5 bases). The CDR3 sequence is 14 residues long. Trimming shortened V by 7 bases and J by 2 bases, and 11 bases separated the two germline ends. Germline-derived CDR1 and CDR2 are LGHDT and YNNKEL (reference sequence). Variable domain in full (rest from reference TRBV3-1 and TRBJ2-2): DTAVSQTPKYLVTQMGNDKSIKCEQNLGHDTMYWYKQDSKKFLKIMFSYNNKELIINETVPNRFSPKSPDKAHLNLHINSLELGDSAVYFCASTAGLNTGELFFGEGSRLTVL.

In its sample, this clonotype was seen a few times. The chain links TRBV30 to TRBJ2-3, with 8 bases that match TRBD1. The length of the CDR3 is 17 residues. Looked up from germline, CDR1 is GTSNPN and CDR2 is SVGIG (reference sequence). With V trimmed by 3 bases and J by 4 bases, 15 bases remained unmatched. Written as DNA, the CDR3 is TGTGCCTGGAGGGATTCGCAAGGCAGGGGGCGCTCAGATACGCAGTATTTT. Protein sequence: CAWRDSQGRGRSDTQYF.

The chain has TRBV20-1 and TRBJ1-2; D may be TRBD1 (6 bases). Germline CDR1 and CDR2: DFQATT and SNEGSKA (reference sequence). The CDR3 totals 15 residues. The CDR3: CSQPTGGRVDRGYTF. In DNA form, the CDR3 reads TGCAGCCAACCGACAGGCGGCAGGGTGGATCGTGGCTACACCTTC.

This chain links TRBV6-1 with TRBJ1-1; 8 bases are shared with TRBD1. The CDR3 spans 14 residues. The junction had 7 bases not matched to a gene; V was cut back by 6 bases and J by 4 bases. CDR1 is MNHNS and CDR2 is SASEGT in the germline V gene. The CDR3 spells CASRSQGAGTEAFF. As DNA, the CDR3 is TGTGCCAGCAGATCGCAGGGGGCAGGCACTGAAGCTTTCTTT.

This chain uses TRBV7-9 with TRBJ2-1; 9 nucleotides line up with TRBD2. Germline CDR1 and CDR2: SEHNR and FQNEAQ (reference sequence). The CDR3 has 16 residues. V lost 1 base, J lost 6 bases, and 7 bases stayed unmatched. CDR3 in DNA: TGTGCCAGCAGCTTAGTTCAGCTAGCGGGGAGCAATGAGCAGTTCTTC. Its translation is CASSLVQLAGSNEQFF.